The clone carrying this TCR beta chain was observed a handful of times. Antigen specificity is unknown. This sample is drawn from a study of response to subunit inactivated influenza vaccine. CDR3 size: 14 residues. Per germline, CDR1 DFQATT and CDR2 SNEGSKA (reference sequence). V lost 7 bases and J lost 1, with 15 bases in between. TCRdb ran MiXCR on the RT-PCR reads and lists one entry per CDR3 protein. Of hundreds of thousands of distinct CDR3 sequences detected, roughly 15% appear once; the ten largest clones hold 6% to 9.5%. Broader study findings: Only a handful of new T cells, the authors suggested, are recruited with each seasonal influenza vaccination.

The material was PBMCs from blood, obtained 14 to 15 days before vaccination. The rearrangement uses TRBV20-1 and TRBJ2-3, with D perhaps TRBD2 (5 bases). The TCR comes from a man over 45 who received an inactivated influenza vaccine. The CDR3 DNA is TGCAGTGTCCCGCCGGGATGGCGCACAGATACGCAGTATTTT. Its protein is CSVPPGWRTDTQYF.